These 18 T cell receptor beta chains originate from one sample sequenced in a study of a mutant IDH1 vaccine in newly diagnosed glioma. Sample time point: baseline, week 1 (first vaccination visit). Treatment defined: pre-vaccination baseline after standard-of-care therapy. TCRdb keeps only in-frame clones here, not all; method: immunoSEQ multiplex PCR. Of 85,000 to 100,000 clones listed, under 90% were seen once; the top ten hold 7.4%. The sequences come from PBMCs, collected from a glioma patient treated with radiotherapy, temozolomide or both. These receptors came from a woman aged 50 to 60 with glioma.

Only a few counts were recorded for this clone. The V call is TRBV30, the J call TRBJ1-3, with unresolved D. Germline CDR1 and CDR2: GTSNPN and SVGIG (reference sequence). The CDR3 has 11 amino acids. V was clipped by 5 bases and J by 5 bases, with 7 bases between them. The CDR3 here is CAWADRNTIYF. The CDR3 DNA sequence: TGTGCCTGGGCAGATAGAAACACCATATATTTT.

The chain links TRBV4-1 to TRBJ1-2; a weak D match, TRBD1 (5 bases). Germline V gene lookup returns CDR1 MGHRA and CDR2 YSYEKL. The CDR3 extends over 14 amino acids. V lost 1 base and J 5 bases, leaving 11 bases between the germline ends. CDR3 bases: TGCGCCAGCAGCCAAGCGCAGGGTGGATATGGCTACACCTTC. It yields the protein CASSQAQGGYGYTF.

The rearrangement uses TRBV5-1 and TRBJ1-1, with D unclear. V dropped 1 base and J dropped 0 bases, with 10 bases sitting between them. The CDR3 is made up of 15 amino acids. The germline V gene has CDR1 SGHRS and CDR2 YFSETQ. CDR3: CASSLLGLLNTEAFF. In DNA, the CDR3 is TGCGCCAGCAGCTTGTTGGGCTTGTTGAACACTGAAGCTTTCTTT. Full variable domain (outside the CDR3, taken from reference TRBV5-1 and TRBJ1-1): KAGVTQTPRYLIKTRGQQVTLSCSPISGHRSVSWYQQTPGQGLQFLFEYFSETQRNKGNFPGRFSGRQFSNSRSEMNVSTLELGDSALYLCASSLLGLLNTEAFFGQGTRLTVV.

The chain combines TRBV5-5 with TRBJ1-1; TRBD1 might be the D (5 bases). CDR1 and CDR2 (germline): SGHKS, YYEKEE (reference sequence). Trimming took off 3 bases at V and 4 bases at J, with 10 bases between the two ends. This CDR3 region has 13 residues. CDR3 in DNA: TGTGCCAGCAGCTCCCCAGGGTCCACTGAAGCTTTCTTT. Protein sequence: CASSSPGSTEAFF.

The chain couples TRBV6-4 to TRBJ2-5; possibly TRBD1 for D (6 bases). Looked up from germline, CDR1 is MRHNA and CDR2 is SNTAGT. V was clipped by 3 bases and J by 2 bases, with 10 bases between them. This CDR3 has 14 amino acids. The CDR3 nucleotides read TGTGCCAGCAGTGAGACTGGACAGCAAGAGACCCAGTACTTC. Amino acids: CASSETGQQETQYF.

The chain is built from TRBV19 and TRBJ2-3; no clear D gene. Trimming shortened V by 5 bases and J by 1 base, and 16 bases separated the two germline ends. Germline CDR1 LNHDA, CDR2 SQIVND (reference sequence). The CDR3 covers 16 residues. CDR3 amino acids: CASSSKTEERTDTQYF. The DNA of the CDR3 is TGTGCCAGTAGTTCAAAGACCGAGGAGCGCACAGATACGCAGTATTTT.

The gene calls are TRBV9 and TRBJ1-2, with 8 positions matching TRBD1. Germline trimming cut 4 bases from V and 4 bases from J; bases unmatched to any gene: 6. The germline CDR1 and CDR2 sequences are SGDLS and YYNGEE. This CDR3 has 14 amino acids. CDR3 protein: CASSIGQGIYGYTF. The DNA for the CDR3 is TGTGCCAGCAGCATAGGACAGGGAATCTATGGCTACACCTTC.

This sequence joins TRBV6-1 and TRBJ1-5; D unresolved. The V end was cut by 1 base, the J end by 2 bases, with 9 bases between. Germline assignment: CDR1 MNHNS and CDR2 SASEGT. The CDR3 covers 15 residues. In nucleotides, the CDR3 is TGTGCCAGCAGTGAAGGGCTCCGGGGCAATCAGCCCCAGCATTTT. It is translated as CASSEGLRGNQPQHF.

The chain is built from TRBV27 and TRBJ1-5; D is unresolved. Trimming cost V 5 bases and J 0 bases, with 5 bases left between them. CDR3 length equals 13 residues. Germline CDR1 MNHEY, CDR2 SMNVEV (reference sequence). The CDR3 region is CASSTGSNQPQHF. The CDR3 coding sequence is TGTGCCAGCAGTACCGGTAGCAATCAGCCCCAGCATTTT.

The rearrangement uses TRBV7-9 and TRBJ1-6, with a weak D call TRBD1 (5 bases). The CDR3 runs to 16 residues. Trimming cost V 5 bases and J 5 bases, with 16 bases left between them. CDR1 is SEHNR and CDR2 is FQNEAQ in the germline V gene (reference sequence). CDR3 DNA: TGTGCCAGCAGCCAAGTGCCTGGAGGGGATAATTCACCCCTCCACTTT. Protein product: CASSQVPGGDNSPLHF.

The CDR3 DNA reads as TGTGCCAGCAGCTTTAATGCAGGGTCGGAGACCCAGTACTTC. This encodes CASSFNAGSETQYF. The gene calls are TRBV7-2 and TRBJ2-5; D perhaps matches TRBD1 (5 bases). The CDR3 is 14 residues long. CDR1 and CDR2 from the germline V gene are SGHTA and FQGNSA. V was cut by 3 bases and J by 5 bases, with 13 bases left in between.

The chain carries TRBV7-8 and TRBJ2-7; 10 positions agree with TRBD1. The germline gives CDR1 SGHVS, CDR2 FQNEAQ. V gave up 1 base and J gave up 2 bases; unmatched junction bases: 8. This CDR3 has 17 amino acids. The CDR3 nucleotides are TGTGCCAGCAGCTTAGTAATCTCCGGACAGGGGGCCTACGAGCAGTACTTC. Translated: CASSLVISGQGAYEQYF.

CDR3 DNA: TGTGCCAGCAGCTTCCGGCAGGGTGAGACCCAGTACTTC. Its translation: CASSFRQGETQYF. V and J are TRBV11-3 and TRBJ2-5, with D tentatively TRBD1 (5 bases). V gave up 3 bases and J gave up 5 bases, with 10 bases separating them. Germline loops: CDR1 SGHNT, CDR2 YENEEA. This CDR3 comprises 13 residues.

The chain has TRBV9 and TRBJ2-3; weak D call: TRBD2 (5 bases). V was cut by 0 bases and J by 3 bases, with 8 bases left in between. This CDR3 comprises 14 residues. Germline CDR1 reads SGDLS; CDR2 reads YYNGEE. In DNA, the CDR3 is TGTGCCAGCAGCGTAGTCGGGGAAACAGATACGCAGTATTTT. Protein product: CASSVVGETDTQYF.

The DNA of the CDR3 is TGTGCCACCAGCAGAGAGGGGGCCGGGAAAGAGACCCAGTACTTC. Translation gives CATSREGAGKETQYF. The chain recombines TRBV15 with TRBJ2-5; tentative D call: TRBD1 (6 bases). Trimming cost V 0 bases and J 3 bases, with 11 bases left between them. The CDR3 sequence is 15 residues long. The germline V gene encodes CDR1 LNHNV and CDR2 YYDKDF (reference sequence).

This chain connects TRBV7-3 to TRBJ1-1, with D unresolved. The CDR3 has 16 residues. Germline CDR1 reads SGHTA; CDR2 reads FQGTGA. Trimming removed 5 bases at V and 2 bases at J, with 18 bases between. CDR3 nucleotides: TGTGCCAGCAGCCCCGGGAGAGGACGGCGAAACACTGAAGCTTTCTTT. Translated, it gives CASSPGRGRRNTEAFF.

Notes on this clone: The junction differs from germline at one of its ends, possibly a read error. This rearrangement joins TRBV30 to TRBJ2-7, with D tentatively TRBD1 (6 bases). The CDR3 covers 13 residues. In germline, CDR1 is GTSNPN, CDR2 SVGIG (reference sequence). CDR3 region: CAWSVSRGSIGDF. The CDR3 DNA reads as TGTGCCTGGAGTGTGAGCAGGGGTTCCATAGGAGATTTC.

The V gene is TRBV9, the J gene TRBJ2-2; 9 bases map to TRBD2. The CDR3 has 18 residues. V shed 3 bases, J shed 0 bases, and the junction held 9 bases outside the gene matches. The V gene's germline CDR1 is SGDLS and CDR2 YYNGEE. CDR3 in amino acids: CASSASQLAGANTGELFF. Written as DNA, the CDR3 is TGTGCCAGCAGCGCATCCCAACTAGCGGGCGCGAACACCGGGGAGCTGTTTTTT.